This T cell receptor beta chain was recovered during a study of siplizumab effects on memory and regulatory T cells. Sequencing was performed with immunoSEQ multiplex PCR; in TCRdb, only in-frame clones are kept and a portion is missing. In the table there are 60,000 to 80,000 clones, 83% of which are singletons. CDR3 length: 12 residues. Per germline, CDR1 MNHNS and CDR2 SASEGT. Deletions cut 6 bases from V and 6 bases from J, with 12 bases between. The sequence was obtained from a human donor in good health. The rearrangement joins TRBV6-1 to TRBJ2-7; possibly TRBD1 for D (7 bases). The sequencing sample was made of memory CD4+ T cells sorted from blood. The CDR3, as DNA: TGTGCCAGCAGGCGGAGGGGGCGCGAGCAGTACTTC. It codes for CASRRRGREQYF.